This T cell receptor (beta chain) was sequenced for a study of radiotherapy plus CTLA-4 blockade in lung cancer. Overall study: Disease control was achieved by around 33% of patients, and objective responses by 18%. General study results and limits: Tumor-origin TCR clones grew in blood after radiotherapy plus ipilimumab.

Notes on this clone: Its antigen remains unknown.

V was cut by 4 bases and J by 3 bases, with 8 bases left in between. The length of the CDR3 is 13 residues. In germline, CDR1 is SGHTA, CDR2 FQGTGA. Patients with chemo-refractory metastatic non-small-cell lung cancer received focal radiation plus CTLA-4 blockade with ipilimumab. Assay used: immunoSEQ multiplex PCR; TCRdb lists only in-frame clones, some missing. There are around 70,000 clones in the sample; under 85% occur only once, and less than 5% lies in the top ten. The sample was peripheral blood, taken from a patient treated with radiotherapy plus ipilimumab. The origin of this receptor is a human donor with non-small cell lung cancer who had a partial response to radiotherapy plus ipilimumab. The J gene is TRBJ2-3, the V gene TRBV7-3; D gene uncertain. In DNA, the CDR3 is TGTGCCAGCAGCTCCACCGGGACAGATACGCAGTATTTT. This gives the protein CASSSTGTDTQYF.